Below are 32 T cell receptor beta chains sequenced from a single sample in a study of CXCR3-negative and CXCR3-positive naive CD8 T cells. The study made its TRB cDNA libraries by 5' RACE, adding UMI labels. One entry per CDR3 protein, without DNA, is what TCRdb gives after re-calling the 5' RACE reads. This sample carries about 30,000 distinct CDR3 sequences, with 10% going to the ten biggest clones. Sequences were obtained from memory CD8+ T cells from blood. These receptors were obtained from a human donor in good health. Some clones in this sample may be carry-over from other donors' samples.

The chain recombines TRBV7-2 with TRBJ2-3; checking the TCRdb D call of TRBD1 is not possible without DNA. The CDR3 covers 15 residues. The germline gives CDR1 SGHTA, CDR2 FQGNSA. CDR3 sequence reads: CASSSPGTGTDTQYF.

The V call is TRBV6-2 or TRBV6-3, the J call TRBJ2-7; TCRdb calls TRBD1, which cannot be checked without DNA. The CDR3 consists of 17 residues. Germline values: CDR1 MNHEY, CDR2 SVGEGT. The CDR3 loop is CASSYVPRTGNSYEQYF.

The rearrangement links TRBV5-4 to TRBJ1-1; lacking DNA, the TRBD1 call made by TCRdb goes unchecked. This CDR3 is built from 16 residues. CDR1 and CDR2 (germline): SGHNT, YYREEE (reference sequence). The CDR3 reads CASRPQVVGAATEAFF. Based on the CDR3 plus reference TRBV5-4 and TRBJ1-1, the full variable domain is ETGVTQSPTHLIKTRGQQVTLRCSSQSGHNTVSWYQQALGQGPQFIFQYYREEENGRGNFPPRFSGLQFPNYSSELNVNALELDDSALYLCASRPQVVGAATEAFFGQGTRLTVV.

The chain is built from TRBV20-1 and TRBJ1-2; TCRdb's assignment of TRBD1 cannot be checked, as there is no DNA. This CDR3 comprises 15 residues. The germline CDR1 and CDR2 sequences are DFQATT and SNEGSKA (reference sequence). CDR3 region: CSARDTWGPNYGYTF.

This chain connects TRBV3-1 to TRBJ1-1; without DNA, the TCRdb call of TRBD1 cannot be checked. Germline V CDR1 and CDR2: LGHDT, YNNKEL (reference sequence). The CDR3 consists of 16 residues. The CDR3 is CASSQDRRGADTQAFF.

This chain connects TRBV4-1 to TRBJ2-7. Germline V gene data show CDR1 as MGHRA and CDR2 as YSYEKL. CDR3 length: 12 residues. The CDR3: CASSQEAHEQYF.

The chain carries TRBV12-3 or TRBV12-4 and TRBJ2-7; there is no DNA to check the TCRdb D call of TRBD2. This CDR3 contains 16 residues. The CDR3: CASSFTREIISYEQYF.

CDR3 protein: CASSLWETQYF. V is TRBV7-9 and J is TRBJ2-5. The CDR3 loop spans 11 amino acids. CDR1 is SEHNR and CDR2 is FQNEAQ in the germline V gene (reference sequence).

The chain links TRBV29-1 to TRBJ2-2; TCRdb reports TRBD1, a call that lacks DNA to check it against. The germline CDR1 and CDR2 sequences are SQVTM and ANQGSEA. The CDR3 is 14 amino acids. The CDR3 loop is CSVETGANTGELFF.

The chain employs TRBV7-9 and TRBJ1-1. There are 11 residues in the CDR3. The germline gives CDR1 SEHNR, CDR2 FQNEAQ (reference sequence). This CDR3 is CASSPTPEAFF.

The chain uses TRBV14 and TRBJ1-1; the TRBD1 assignment by TCRdb is unverifiable without DNA. The germline CDR1 and CDR2 sequences are SGHDN and FVKESK. The CDR3 length is 15 residues. CDR3 sequence reads: CASSQDEGEIAEAIF. Supplemented by reference TRBV14 and TRBJ1-1, the full variable domain reads EAGVTQFPSHSVIEKGQTVTLRCDPISGHDNLYWYRRVMGKEIKFLLHFVKESKQDESGMPNNRFLAERTGGTYSTLKVQPAELEDSGVYFCASSQDEGEIAEAIFGQGTRLTVV.

The CDR3 here is CATSDLRQAEDNEQFF. The J gene is TRBJ2-1, the V gene TRBV24-1. The V gene's germline CDR1 is KGHDR and CDR2 SFDVKD. The CDR3 spans 16 residues.

CDR3 region: CASSLGARTGELFF. The chain couples TRBV6-2 or TRBV6-3 to TRBJ2-2; the D call from TCRdb, TRBD1, cannot be confirmed without DNA. There are 14 residues in the CDR3. The germline V gene encodes CDR1 MNHEY and CDR2 SVGEGT.

The V and J genes are TRBV4-3 and TRBJ2-2. From germline, CDR1 is LGHNA and CDR2 YSLEER. The CDR3 length is 13 residues. CDR3 sequence reads: CASSRGSPGELFF.

The chain links TRBV29-1 to TRBJ2-1. This CDR3 is built from 13 residues. Germline values: CDR1 SQVTM, CDR2 ANQGSEA. CDR3: CSVERLGFSEQFF.

The chain recombines TRBV7-6 with TRBJ2-3; lacking DNA, the TRBD1 call made by TCRdb goes unchecked. Per the germline V gene, CDR1 is SGHVS and CDR2 is FNYEAQ. The CDR3 sequence is 15 residues long. This chain's CDR3 is CASSKEGQATDTQYF.

This clonotype is labeled medium-sized based on frequency. The chain joins TRBV20-1 to TRBJ1-3. The CDR3 runs 17 residues. In germline, CDR1 is DFQATT, CDR2 SNEGSKA (reference sequence). The CDR3 reads CSAREIVDPALGNTIYF.

CDR3 protein: CASSDDAGGPQHF. V gene TRBV2 combines with J gene TRBJ1-5. The CDR3 length is 13 residues. Germline loops: CDR1 SNHLY, CDR2 FYNNEI. Looking up the rest from reference TRBV2 and TRBJ1-5 gives the full variable domain: EPEVTQTPSHQVTQMGQEVILRCVPISNHLYFYWYRQILGQKVEFLVSFYNNEISEKSEIFDDQFSVERPDGSNFTLKIRSTKLEDSAMYFCASSDDAGGPQHFGDGTRLSIL.

The J gene is TRBJ2-1, the V gene TRBV15; TCRdb's D call, TRBD2, is unchecked because there is no DNA. Germline CDR1 is LNHNV and CDR2 is YYDKDF (reference sequence). The CDR3 runs 14 residues. The CDR3 sequence is CATSSLRTSNEQFF.

The rearrangement joins TRBV23-1 to TRBJ2-7; there is no DNA to check the TCRdb D call of TRBD2. TRBV23-1 is noted as an ORF with a role that remains uncertain. The CDR3 has 16 residues. The chain's CDR3 is CASSQSRGGPSYEQYF.

V usage is TRBV20-1 and J usage is TRBJ2-7; lacking DNA, the TRBD1 call made by TCRdb goes unchecked. Germline V gives CDR1 DFQATT, CDR2 SNEGSKA (reference sequence). The CDR3 is 13 amino acids. The chain's CDR3 is CSARATGRYEQYF.

The rearrangement uses TRBV28 and TRBJ2-7; absent DNA, TCRdb's TRBD1 call cannot be checked. The CDR3 length is 14 residues. Germline loops: CDR1 MDHEN, CDR2 SYDVKM. CDR3 residues: CASSYPQTGAEQYF.

J is TRBJ2-2 and V is TRBV11-3; TCRdb calls TRBD1, which cannot be checked without DNA. Germline CDR1 reads SGHNT; CDR2 reads YENEEA. The CDR3 runs to 16 residues. The CDR3 sequence: CASSFITGANTGELFF.

The CDR3 sequence is CASGPGPRFYEQYF. The chain has TRBV7-2 and TRBJ2-7; TCRdb selects TRBD1, and the lack of DNA leaves this call unchecked. The CDR3 contains 14 residues. The germline gives CDR1 SGHTA, CDR2 FQGNSA.

This chain connects TRBV5-6 to TRBJ1-2. The CDR3 runs 13 residues. Germline V gene sequence: CDR1 SGHDT, CDR2 YYEEEE. This CDR3 reads CASSSGSTYGYTF.

The genes are TRBV7-3 and TRBJ2-5. The CDR3 spans 13 residues. The germline V gene has CDR1 SGHTA and CDR2 FQGTGA. CDR3 protein: CASSQDGHETQYF.

The gene calls are TRBV7-3 and TRBJ2-5; TCRdb proposes TRBD1, but this gene call is untestable without DNA. This CDR3 spans 14 amino acids. The germline CDR1 and CDR2 sequences are SGHTA and FQGTGA. CDR3 in amino acids: CASSETGSQETQYF.

CDR3: CASSLLGLAGSGTGELFF. The chain has TRBV28 and TRBJ2-2; the D call of TRBD2 rests on TCRdb alone, since no DNA is present to check it. This CDR3 contains 18 residues. Germline V lookup: CDR1 MDHEN, CDR2 SYDVKM.

The chain uses TRBV20-1 and TRBJ1-1; there is no DNA to check the TCRdb D call of TRBD1. The CDR3 has 13 amino acids. Germline V lookup: CDR1 DFQATT, CDR2 SNEGSKA (reference sequence). CDR3: CSAYGTGITEAFF.

The chain carries TRBV20-1 and TRBJ2-3; TCRdb calls TRBD2, which cannot be checked without DNA. The CDR3 has 16 amino acids. The germline CDR1 and CDR2 sequences are DFQATT and SNEGSKA (reference sequence). The CDR3 loop reads CSARDPVAGGPGTQYF.

The chain couples TRBV6-2 or TRBV6-3 to TRBJ2-5; the D call from TCRdb, TRBD1, cannot be confirmed without DNA. This CDR3 comprises 18 residues. Germline CDR1 is MNHEY and CDR2 is SVGEGT. The CDR3 sequence is CASSYDYTGTEIQETQYF.

The rearrangement uses TRBV7-2 and TRBJ2-5; no DNA is available, so the TRBD2 call from TCRdb remains unchecked. This CDR3 is 14 amino acids long. The germline V gene has CDR1 SGHTA and CDR2 FQGNSA. The CDR3: CASSPRSGTISQYF.